This record concerns one TCR beta chain sequence. This clone has more than one count but fewer than ten. Its recognized antigen is unknown. No per-base quality is available; no much larger clone lies one base away. This specimen comes from a study of cytomegalovirus exposure and HLA in healthy donors (dated by TCRdb to about 2017). A note on the overall study: An earlier analysis of roughly 630 of the donors reported approximately 290 Gb of sequence data and around 120 million unique TCR beta sequences from 150 million to 200 million T cells. Of the 350 to 450 genotyped donors, more than 75% were placed in the genetic ancestry cluster associated with self-reported Caucasian donors. To predict cytomegalovirus infection status, the study combined high-throughput TCR immunosequencing, statistical association of individual TCRs with disease status, and machine learning. A separate validation cohort of 100 to 150 different subjects was used in addition to the approximately 670-subject first cohort. All discovery cohort repertoires had been generated on a single sequencing platform. Donor age, sex, ethnicity and CMV serostatus were compiled together with the repertoire data. Genome-wide SNP genotypes for about 55% of the 666 donors were used in a later genetic analysis, which treated that subset as a discovery cohort. Four or five DR-DQ haplotypes were treated as single units for association and clustering because of strong linkage in the cohort. Typing coverage varied by locus: roughly 629-640 donors for A, B, C, DRB1 and DQB1; some 520 for DQA1; approximately 570 for DPA1; approximately 450 for DPB1. The study profiled the T cell repertoires of some 610 subjects by immunosequencing and related them to cytomegalovirus serostatus. HLA typing included class I and class II loci at four-digit resolution. An early release covering 550 to 700 HLA-typed donors comprised roughly 300 gigabases of sequencing data and 85 million to 100 million unique TCR sequences. Rather than drawing on any new phenotypic data, the later analysis identified candidate immune exposures from TCR beta sequences and the way those sequences occurred across donors. A later analysis re-examined previously published TCR beta repertoires from over 500 donors and added high-resolution HLA genotyping to investigate patterns of TCR occurrence. The study was designed to test whether signatures of past pathogen exposure could be identified by cataloging public T cell receptors. An earlier analysis of some 500 of the donors used high-throughput TCR beta sequencing to judge whether each TCR beta V gene segment behaved as functional or pseudogenic. Among a few hundred genotyped donors of the cohort, an average of around 240,000 unique TCR beta nucleotide sequences were sequenced per donor, roughly a sixth of them non-productive. What the authors observed across the whole study: In a later analysis, HLA-associated TCR beta chains were found to be more clonally expanded and to have lower generation probabilities than equally common non-associated chains. Correlated functional status among segregating V segments might reflect linkage disequilibrium, but an unknown experimental factor could not be ruled out. A cluster of highly shared sequence variants was judged likely to be a technical artifact of the sequencing pipeline. In an earlier analysis of about 540 of the donors, most TCR beta V segments were observed in productive rearrangements about 87% or about 30% of the time, broadly matching IMGT annotations. A further reported finding was that TCR beta sequences accurately predicted the HLA-A and HLA-B alleles for most subjects in the first cohort. Presence/absence analyses assumed roughly uniform sequencing depth across donors, an assumption that may not hold. When HLA alleles, especially DR and DQ, strongly co-occurred, TCR associations were difficult to assign to individual alleles. For the cohort, immune exposure information was limited to CMV serostatus. In vitro tests confirmed that three of the cytomegalovirus-associated TCR beta chains recognize cytomegalovirus antigens. An association between a missense DCLRE1C variant and V-gene and J-gene trimming of TCR beta chains was found in a later genetic analysis and replicated in an independent cohort. Cytomegalovirus status was reported to be diagnosed by the classifier with high specificity and sensitivity in both the original and validation cohorts. A later analysis found that most CMV-associated TCR beta chains appeared HLA-restricted, with HLA associations seemingly driven largely by CMV exposure. The authors suggested that the approach could potentially be extended to other disease states and immunological phenotypes. In a later analysis, several top co-occurrence clusters were reported to appear linked to parvovirus B19, influenza, CMV and Epstein-Barr virus. This cohort had only TCR beta chains sequenced, and the lack of alpha or paired-chain data limited which features could be detected. Some IMGT-functional V segments, including TRBV6-2 and TRBV6-3, could not be told apart with the 87-base-pair reads, so those segments were excluded. The study listed approximately 160 TCR beta chains as associated with cytomegalovirus. In a later analysis, the rate of TCR association differed among HLA loci, with DRB1 alleles having the most associated TCRs and HLA-C alleles having the fewest. HLA typing was unavailable for some donors at each locus, so association tests used only the typed subset. While some public TCRs were present in many individuals, most TCR sequences turned up only very rarely across donors. Because counts were too low, 15 or so rarely observed V segments, including chromosome 9 orphons, were excluded from the earlier analysis of about 500 of the donors. According to a later genetic analysis, donors in an Asian-associated ancestry cluster had fewer N-insertions in productive TCRs than the approximately 650-donor mean. A later analysis associated some 17,000 TCR beta sequences with specific HLA alleles at a false discovery rate of 0.05.

From the cysteine through the phenylalanine, the CDR3 covers 14 amino acids. Left in the record is the CDR3 DNA by itself, 42 bases read in frame from the first base. V is shortened by 5 bases, J by 2 bases, and the region joining them spans 14 bases. For CDR1 and CDR2, the germline V gene (reference sequence) lists GTSNPN and SVGIG. The cohort consisted of 650 to 700 healthy bone marrow donors. At the time of sampling, all cohort members were nominally healthy, though unrecorded immune exposures were likely present. The donor was CMV seropositive and belonged to the group of around 300 seropositive cohort members. A peripheral blood sample was collected from each donor, and TCR beta sequencing was performed on peripheral blood mononuclear cells. The Qiagen DNeasy Blood Extraction Kit was used to extract genomic DNA from the blood cell samples. Library preparation employed the immunoSEQ multiplex PCR assay. The multiplex PCR relied on a mix of 60 forward primers for TCR Vbeta segments and 13 reverse primers for TCR Jbeta segments. The CDR3 region of rearranged TCR beta genes was amplified from genomic DNA with a multiplex PCR assay. The Illumina HiSeq System was used to sequence the amplified TCR beta libraries as 87-base-pair reads. As for the original processing: A later analysis counted approximately 74 million unique TCR beta chains across the 690 or so repertoires, and around 9.9 million of these chains were shared by at least two donors. Raw reads were error-corrected and collapsed into unique sequences by a nearest-neighbor algorithm in which closely related sequences were merged to remove PCR and sequencing errors. CDR3 sequences were aligned to IMGT reference sequences to assign V, D and J gene segments. For a sequence to be retained, a match of at least six nucleotides to both a V gene segment and a J gene segment was required. A rearrangement was called productive if the CDR3 had no stop codons and remained in frame with V and J, and every other rearrangement was called non-productive. CDR3 was defined according to IMGT convention as the region running from the second conserved V-encoded cysteine to the conserved J-encoded phenylalanine. The earlier analysis of 587 of the donors excluded any sequence lacking an unambiguous match to a single V gene segment. In an earlier analysis of 587 of the donors, a V segment was called functional when productive rearrangements were above 56.7%, and segregating when the standard deviation between donors exceeded 5%. A statistical classification framework was developed to diagnose cytomegalovirus status using the catalog of TCR beta chain sequences. In a later analysis, V and J genes were assigned by comparing TCR nucleotide sequences against IMGT/GENE-DB human TR gene sequences. Using the TCRdist pipeline, a later analysis assigned CDR3 sequences along with most-parsimonious VDJ recombination scenarios. A later analysis defined each TCR beta chain by its CDR3 amino acid sequence plus V-gene family, and excluded reads lacking a unique V-gene family. To address suspected cross-contamination and a sequencing artifact, a later analysis removed around 600 highly shared, low-generation-probability nucleotide sequences. For each public chain, a later analysis derived a clonal expansion index from normalized ranks of inferred template counts within each repertoire. Generation probabilities in a later analysis came from a VDJ recombination model fitted to out-of-frame rearrangements, and those results were checked against IGoR. In a later analysis, hypergeometric tests were used to score TCR-TCR, TCR-HLA and TCR-CMV co-occurrence, with a repertoire-size bias correction applied to TCR pairs. In a later analysis, false discovery rates were estimated by permuting HLA or CMV assignments 20 times. In a later analysis, co-occurring TCRs were grouped using DBSCAN, with TCRdist sequence similarity added in when clustering inside HLA-allele-positive subsets. Repertoires with fewer than 30,000 or more than 120,000 public chains were left out of co-occurrence clustering, as were about 5 repertoires with anomalous nucleotide sharing. TCRdb took over this immuneACCESS table, retaining in-frame rearrangements with V and J assigned. Such tables are incomplete; in checked studies, under half of the missing clones stem from an unresolved V gene, and the remainder is unexplained. Clone size and V and J calls were adopted from that table, with D and trimming inferred from the DNA. Present in this sample are some 120,000 clones, about 68% of which were seen just once. The ten largest clones add up to less than 9.5% of the sample.

The chain is encoded by TRBV30 joined to TRBJ2-3; perhaps TRBD1 is the D gene, with 6 bases matching. What was sequenced was PBMCs. The TCR sequence derives from a woman in her thirties or forties in good health and CMV-seropositive. The CDR3 reads CAWAKGQITDTQYF. Read as DNA, the sequence is TGTGCCTGGGCCAAAGGACAGATCACAGATACGCAGTATTTT.